The T cell receptor (beta chain) described here comes from a study of graft-versus-host responses after intestinal transplantation. Here immunoSEQ multiplex PCR was the method, and the copy in TCRdb shows in-frame clones only, minus some. The sample carries about 25,000 clones, around 94% recorded once. The CDR3 covers 13 residues. The germline CDR1 and CDR2 sequences are SGHVS and FQNEAQ. V gave up 2 bases and J gave up 4 bases, with 6 bases separating them. This TCR came from a human patient who received an intestinal transplant, so some T cells may come from the graft donor. Material: PBMCs, obtained approximately 32 days after intestinal transplant. V usage is TRBV7-8 and J usage is TRBJ1-5; no firm D call. CDR3 sequence (DNA): TGTGCCAGCAGCTTATCCGCAAATCAGCCCCAGCATTTT. Translated, it gives CASSLSANQPQHF.